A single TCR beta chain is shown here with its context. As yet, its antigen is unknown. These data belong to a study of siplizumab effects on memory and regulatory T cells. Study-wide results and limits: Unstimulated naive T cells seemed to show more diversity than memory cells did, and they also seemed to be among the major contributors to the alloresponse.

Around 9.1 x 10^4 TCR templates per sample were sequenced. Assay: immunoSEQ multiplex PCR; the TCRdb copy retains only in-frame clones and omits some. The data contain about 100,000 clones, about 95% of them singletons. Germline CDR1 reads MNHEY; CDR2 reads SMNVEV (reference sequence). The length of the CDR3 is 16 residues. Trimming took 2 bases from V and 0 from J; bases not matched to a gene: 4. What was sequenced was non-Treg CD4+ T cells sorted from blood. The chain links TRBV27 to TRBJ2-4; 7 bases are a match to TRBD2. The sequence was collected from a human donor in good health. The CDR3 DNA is TGTGCCAGCAGTTTAGGGCGGGAGTTAGCCAAAAACATTCAGTACTTC. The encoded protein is CASSLGRELAKNIQYF.